This record looks at one TCR beta chain sequence and its context. The clone's antigen remains unknown. No base qualities exist here, and no much larger clone lies one base off it. The germline V gene sets CDR1 to MDHEN and CDR2 to SYDVKM. Between the V and J ends, shortened by 2 bases and 4 bases respectively, the junction contains 15 bases. From its cysteine to its phenylalanine, the CDR3 spans 16 amino acids. This entry keeps only the CDR3 DNA: 48 bases, framed from base 1. These data are taken from a study of shared clonotypes between healthy human individuals (dated by TCRdb to the early 2020s). Regarding the study in general: The cohort included a few men and a couple of women between 18 and 49 years of age. For each donor, three plates each were used for CD4 naive and CD4 memory, two plates were used for CD8 naive, and one plate was used for CD8 memory. Leukapheresis yielded between about 0.94 and 10 billion PBMCs per donor. To increase sequencing depth and limit assay-specific biases, TCR repertoire library preparation and sequencing were carried out by different laboratories using diverse techniques. To estimate repertoire size and how much clonotypes are shared between individuals, the study performed deep sequencing of blood TCR repertoires from roughly five healthy adults.

Using the deep immunoSEQ assay, multiplex PCR amplified TCR CDR3 regions from genomic DNA. For each cell subset, the extracted genomic DNA was distributed evenly across all wells of several immunoSEQ 96-well plates, and each plate served as one replicate. For sorted subsets, each replicate PCR was loaded with approximately 200 ng genomic DNA, equivalent to about 33,000 T cell genomes. Purified libraries were quantified with a Qubit 3.0 fluorometer, sized on a Bioanalyzer 2100, and re-quantified with the KAPA Library Quantification kit. A separate single-read 150-cycle Illumina NextSeq 550 flow cell was used to sequence each immunoSEQ 96-well plate. Under the source paper's analysis protocol: The immunoSEQ output contained only junctional sequences without quality scores, so filtering could not match that applied to full-length reads. To assign V/J genes and CDR3, sequences were annotated using PyIR, a Python wrapper for IgBLAST v1.9, with IMGT germline references. Reads with weak V/J assignments (E-value above 1e-6), missing CDR3, stop codons, out-of-frame junctions, or ambiguous translated residues were removed. A V3J clonotype was defined by an identical inferred V gene, J gene, and CDR3 amino acid sequence. Percentage overlap between repertoires was calculated by dividing the number of shared unique clonotypes by the size of the smaller repertoire. Three approaches were used to assess repertoire richness: RTK rarefaction, the Chao1 estimator, and Recon v2.1 estimates of unobserved clonotypes. OLGA was used to compute generation probabilities for all TCRbeta clonotypes that the gDNA method yielded from a handful of donors. TCRdb holds this immuneACCESS table with in-frame rearrangements only. Some clones are missing; in checked studies, unresolved V genes explain under half, and the rest has no known cause. V and J calls and clone size are given by that table; D and trimming were obtained from the DNA. Here the sample has about 2.1 million clones; about 92% occur a single time. 1.5% to 2% of the sample lies in the top ten.

CD8 naive samples were obtained by positive selection for CCR7 among CD45RO-negative cells, yielding a CD45RA+CCR7+ population from which TemRA cells were excluded. The donors were healthy, HIV-negative adults who had no recently reported acute infections or vaccinations. All donors were Caucasian adults living in Nashville, Tennessee, USA. After blood collection by leukapheresis, PBMCs were isolated using Ficoll-Histopaque density gradient centrifugation and then cryopreserved in the vapor phase of liquid nitrogen. Analytical flow cytometry was used to check the purity and quantity of each magnetically sorted T cell population. From each sorted fraction, genomic DNA was isolated and quantified by UV absorbance on a Nanodrop 2000c. Points the paper makes about the study in general: Incomplete sequencing was indicated by rarefaction of sorted-subset datasets, despite the large sequencing depth. Sampling was limited to blood, and TCR repertoires in tissue likely differ from TCR repertoires in blood. Across a few donors, approximately 5% of naive CD4, 3.5% of naive CD8, 2.3% of memory CD4, and 0.4% of memory CD8 clonotypes were shared. Pairwise subsampling indicated that sequencing depth was expected to affect the degree of clonotype sharing among donors. Compared with non-shared clonotypes, the clonotypes found in all four sorted-subset donors had higher generation probabilities. Estimated clonotype richness was generally larger for naive than for memory subsets. The small number of donors limited the genetic and exposure-history diversity represented.

Sequenced input: naive CD8+ T cells from PBMCs. Interpreted using the paper, the cell subset or site label stands for: CD45RA+CCR7+. The receptor's source is a man aged 18 to 30 in good health. Some clones in this sample may be carry-over from other donors' samples. The chain uses TRBV28 and TRBJ1-5, and the D gene may be TRBD1, 6 bases matching. The CDR3 is CASSLRLTGANQPQHF. In nucleotide form, the sequence is TGTGCCAGCAGTTTACGACTTACGGGGGCTAATCAGCCCCAGCATTTT.